The clone carrying this TCR beta chain was recorded a few times. The antigen is undetermined. Via MiXCR, TCRdb re-called the reads, giving one row per CDR3 protein. Among about 250,000 distinct CDR3 sequences listed, about 17% were seen once. V was shortened by 1 base and J by 4 bases, with 8 bases between the two germline ends. This CDR3 comprises 12 residues. Germline V CDR1 and CDR2: DFQATT, SNEGSKA (reference sequence). This entry belongs to a study of T cell repertoires in cytomegalovirus infection. About the research overall: CMV infection plus the matching HLA type was flagged by public TCR beta signatures.

Findings and limits, study-wide: Clonotype analysis showed dominance of the ex vivo response by HLA-C-restricted CMV-specific TCR beta clonotypes. Individuals carrying CMV plus the relevant HLA were identified by cumulative frequency of public TCR beta families.

This receptor was identified in a human donor in good health (CMV status not recorded). Some clones in this sample may be carry-over from other donors' samples. The chain links TRBV20-1 to TRBJ2-7; D is undetermined. Sequencing was performed on CD8+ T cells from PBMCs. The CDR3 coding sequence is TGCAGTGCTAGAGTGCTGGGGTACGAGCAGTACTTC. Translated, it gives CSARVLGYEQYF.